The 14 T cell receptor beta chains reported below all come from one sample, sequenced in a study of cytotoxic CD8 clonotypes in ibrutinib-treated CLL. Only in-frame clones appear in the TCRdb table, and some are missing; sequencing was by immunoSEQ multiplex PCR. This sample has some 200,000 clones, with around 70% found just once. The sequencing used PBMCs, collected after 12 months of ibrutinib treatment. The receptors here all came from a human donor with chronic lymphocytic leukemia.

V gene TRBV5-1 combines with J gene TRBJ1-4; a weak D match, TRBD1 (5 bases). Deletions cut 4 bases from V and 3 bases from J, with 16 bases between. This CDR3 comprises 16 residues. Germline assignment: CDR1 SGHRS and CDR2 YFSETQ. The CDR3 DNA follows: TGCGCCAGCAGCCGTTACGGGGCCGGGGCTAATGAAAAACTGTTTTTT. Amino acid sequence: CASSRYGAGANEKLFF.

J is TRBJ1-3 and V is TRBV5-1; possible D gene TRBD1, 5 bases. Between the trimmed V and J ends, which lost 0 bases and 2 bases, there was a span of 9 bases. CDR3 size: 15 residues. The V gene's germline CDR1 is SGHRS and CDR2 YFSETQ. CDR3 protein: CASSLGGTTGNTIYF. In DNA, the CDR3 is TGCGCCAGCAGCTTGGGTGGGACGACTGGAAACACCATATATTTT.

This chain connects TRBV28 to TRBJ1-2; D call uncertain. Per the germline V gene, CDR1 is MDHEN and CDR2 is SYDVKM. The CDR3 is 13 residues long. V lost 2 bases and J lost 12, with 16 bases in between. The DNA of the CDR3 is TGTGCCAGCAGTTTACCCCAGGCCCAGGCCCACACCTTC. Its translation: CASSLPQAQAHTF.

CDR3 sequence: CASRLARDTQYF. The CDR3, as DNA: TGTGCAAGTCGCTTAGCCCGAGATACGCAGTATTTT. The chain is built from TRBV12-2 and TRBJ2-3; the DNA was not compared with TRBD2, the D call given in the table. TRBV12-2 is an annotated pseudogene. The CDR3 is made up of 12 amino acids.

The gene calls are TRBV7-9 and TRBJ1-5; no firm D call. This CDR3 spans 16 amino acids. CDR1 is SEHNR and CDR2 is FQNEAQ in the germline V gene (reference sequence). Between the trimmed V and J ends, which lost 5 bases and 3 bases, there was a span of 17 bases. The CDR3, as DNA: TGTGCCAGCAGCCTCTCGGGCGGGCGGATCAATCAGCCCCAGCATTTT. Residues: CASSLSGGRINQPQHF.

The chain carries TRBV6-5 and TRBJ1-1; no clear D. This CDR3 is 15 amino acids long. Germline V gene sequence: CDR1 MNHEY, CDR2 SVGAGI. Trimming left V 8 bases short and J 6 bases short, with 22 bases between. The CDR3 bases are TGTGCCAGCGCCTATCGGAGTCTCGGTAGCCCTGAAGCTTTCTTT. Amino acids: CASAYRSLGSPEAFF.

The J gene is TRBJ1-5, the V gene TRBV7-2, with D perhaps matching TRBD1 (6 bases). This CDR3 is 15 amino acids long. Germline lookup yields CDR1 SGHTA and CDR2 FQGNSA. Trimming left V 2 bases short and J 6 bases short, with 14 bases between. This CDR3 is CASSLTRGAGQPQHF. Here the CDR3 DNA reads TGTGCCAGCAGCTTAACTCGGGGGGCAGGTCAGCCCCAGCATTTT.

The chain recombines TRBV7-2 with TRBJ2-5, with TRBD2 matching 9 bases. The J call may be faulty, since TRBJ2-7 better matches the DNA end. Per germline, CDR1 SGHTA and CDR2 FQGNSA. The CDR3 contains 15 residues. The CDR3 sequence is CASSLLAGGSYEQYF. The CDR3 coding sequence is TGTGCCAGCAGCCTACTAGCGGGCGGTTCCTACGAGCAGTACTTC.

The V call is TRBV7-3, the J call TRBJ1-2, with 7 bases that match TRBD1. The junction had 7 bases not matched to a gene; V was cut back by 5 bases and J by 1 base. CDR3 length: 15 residues. From germline, CDR1 is SGHTA and CDR2 FQGTGA. Written as DNA, the CDR3 is TGTGCCAGCAGCACCCGCCGGGACAGTAACTATGGCTACACCTTC. It encodes CASSTRRDSNYGYTF.

The rearrangement links TRBV15 to TRBJ2-7; the D gene is possibly TRBD2 (6 bases). The CDR3 contains 14 residues. The germline gives CDR1 LNHNV, CDR2 YYDKDF (reference sequence). Trimming left V 5 bases short and J 2 bases short, with 13 bases between. DNA of the CDR3: TGTGCCACCAGCCCGGGACTGGAGGCCTACGAGCAGTACTTC. The encoded protein is CATSPGLEAYEQYF.

The J gene is TRBJ2-7, the V gene TRBV7-2; D is unresolved. CDR3 size: 13 residues. CDR1 SGHTA and CDR2 FQGNSA come from the germline V gene. The ends were cut back, 2 bases at V and 3 bases at J, with 8 bases in the middle. This chain's CDR3 is CASSLQSSYEQYF. The CDR3 DNA reads TGTGCCAGCAGCTTACAGAGCAGCTACGAGCAGTACTTC.

This sequence joins TRBV27 and TRBJ2-7; 9 positions match TRBD1. CDR3 length: 14 residues. The V segment lost 5 bases and the J segment 2 bases; nucleotides outside the gene matches: 4. Per the germline V gene, CDR1 is MNHEY and CDR2 is SMNVEV (reference sequence). CDR3 protein: CASSGQGKAYEQYF. CDR3 in DNA: TGTGCCAGCAGTGGACAGGGGAAGGCCTACGAGCAGTACTTC.

The V and J genes are TRBV5-1 and TRBJ1-2; 7 nucleotides line up with TRBD1. The CDR3 consists of 16 residues. From germline, CDR1 is SGHRS and CDR2 YFSETQ. V was clipped by 2 bases and J by 4 bases; unmatched bases: 11. CDR3 nucleotides: TGCGCCAGCAGCTTTGATGGGACAGAGTGGATCTATGGCTACACCTTC. Encoded protein: CASSFDGTEWIYGYTF.

The chain is built from TRBV4-1 and TRBJ2-1, with D unresolved. CDR3 size: 11 residues. The V end lost 3 bases, the J end lost 7 bases, and 4 bases lay between the germline ends. The germline gives CDR1 MGHRA, CDR2 YSYEKL. The CDR3 sequence: CASSQRNEQFF. The CDR3, as DNA: TGCGCCAGCAGCCAGCGAAATGAGCAGTTCTTC.